This T cell receptor beta chain was identified during a study of blood T cell repertoires in COVID-19. In the study overall: PBMCs, B-cell-depleted T cells, or T cells were the source of the cDNA or gDNA that made up the material.

Germline V gives CDR1 SNHLY, CDR2 FYNNEI. V shed 4 bases and J 4 bases; nucleotides not matched to a gene: 8. The CDR3 runs 15 residues. Authors' analysis steps: Scientists estimated how many nucleated cells there were by amplifying reference gene primers. The data were produced by immunoSEQ multiplex PCR, yet TCRdb's version contains in-frame clones alone and is incomplete. Clone size and V and J calls were adopted from that table, with D and trimming inferred from the DNA. The sample comprises about 120,000 clones, about 89% of which are singletons, and about 18% rests with the top ten. The clonotype was recovered from a human donor with acute or convalescent COVID-19. The donor label of this sample is uncertain. Sequencing was carried out using peripheral blood. This chain joins TRBV2 and TRBJ1-2; 8 positions match TRBD1. The CDR3 nucleotides read TGTGCCAGCAGTGCCAATCAGGGGGCTGGCTATGGCTACACCTTC. It translates to CASSANQGAGYGYTF.